These 21 T cell receptor beta chains came from one sample sequenced in a study of human T cells and chemical hapten exposure. TCRdb ran MiXCR on the 5' RACE reads and lists one entry per CDR3 protein. This sample has approximately 81,000 distinct CDR3 sequences, with more than 7.5% found just once. Unfractionated whole blood served as the source for total RNA extraction. These TCRs come from a male donor in good health.

This clonotype was seen ten or more times. The chain has TRBV12-5 and TRBJ1-1; D is unresolved. With 1 base removed from V and 2 bases from J, the gap between germline ends came to 20 bases. Germline V CDR1 and CDR2: LGHNT, FRNRAP. The CDR3 covers 18 residues. The CDR3 DNA reads TGTGCTAGTGGTTTGGCAGACATGGATTCCTACTTAAACACTGAAGCTTTCTTT. It is translated as CASGLADMDSYLNTEAFF.

This clonotype was seen repeatedly, ten times or more. V usage is TRBV30 and J usage is TRBJ1-4; tentative D call: TRBD1 (5 bases). The CDR3 loop spans 14 amino acids. V was pared by 2 bases and J by 4 bases, with 11 bases between. The germline V gene encodes CDR1 GTSNPN and CDR2 SVGIG (reference sequence). The CDR3 reads CAWSLGAGNEKLFF. In DNA form, the CDR3 reads TGTGCCTGGAGTCTAGGGGCCGGTAATGAAAAACTGTTTTTT.

This clonotype was found many times. The rearrangement joins TRBV5-1 to TRBJ2-3, with 10 bases fitting TRBD2. With 0 bases clipped from V and 4 bases from J, the junction kept 5 bases outside the gene matches. In germline, CDR1 is SGHRS, CDR2 YFSETQ. This CDR3 is built from 16 residues. The CDR3 sequence: CASSLEAGGPSDTQYF. CDR3 in DNA: TGCGCCAGCAGCTTGGAAGCGGGGGGGCCGTCAGATACGCAGTATTTT.

This clonotype occurred many times. This chain connects TRBV20-1 to TRBJ2-3; tentatively, D is TRBD1 or TRBD2 (6 bases each). V lost 0 bases and J 4 bases, leaving 20 bases between the germline ends. The CDR3 extends over 17 amino acids. CDR1 and CDR2 (germline): DFQATT, SNEGSKA (reference sequence). CDR3 sequence reads: CSARDRNGGRGPDTQYF. CDR3 sequence (DNA): TGCAGTGCTAGAGATAGGAACGGGGGCCGGGGCCCAGATACGCAGTATTTT.

This clonotype was seen repeatedly, ten times or more. The J gene is TRBJ2-5, the V gene TRBV11-1; D gene uncertain. The ends were cut back, 5 bases at V and 4 bases at J, with 20 bases in the middle. The germline V gene has CDR1 SGHAT and CDR2 FQDESV (reference sequence). CDR3 size: 16 residues. The CDR3 sequence is CASSTEKTRHRETQYF. For the CDR3, the DNA is TGTGCCAGCAGCACTGAGAAAACGCGTCACCGAGAGACCCAGTACTTC.

This chain uses TRBV12-3 or TRBV12-4 with TRBJ2-7; D is possibly TRBD1 or TRBD2 (5 bases each). CDR3 size: 13 residues. V lost 5 bases to trimming and J lost 5 bases, with 13 bases between them. CDR3 loop: CASSGDGPDEQYF. The CDR3 DNA follows: TGTGCCAGCAGTGGGGACGGGCCGGACGAGCAGTACTTC.

This clonotype was counted only a few times. J is TRBJ2-2 and V is TRBV6-6, with 9 bases identical to TRBD1. This CDR3 spans 15 amino acids. V lost 5 bases and J lost 1; bases outside the gene matches: 2. Germline CDR1 and CDR2: MNHNY and SVGAGI (reference sequence). The CDR3 is CASSPGQGNTGELFF. CDR3 DNA: TGTGCCAGCAGTCCGGGACAGGGGAACACCGGGGAGCTGTTTTTT.

The genes are TRBV14 and TRBJ1-3; 9 nucleotides align to TRBD1. CDR3 length: 16 amino acids. The V segment lost 4 bases and the J segment 1 base; nucleotides outside the gene matches: 5. Germline CDR1 and CDR2: SGHDN and FVKESK. CDR3 sequence (DNA): TGTGCCAGCAGCCTCCGGGACAGGGATTCTGGAAACACCATATATTTT. Translated: CASSLRDRDSGNTIYF.

This clonotype has a handful of counts. The J gene is TRBJ2-3, the V gene TRBV5-1; the match to TRBD2 covers 7 bases. Unmatched junction bases numbered 17, after V lost 4 bases and J lost 3 bases. The CDR3 covers 18 residues. Germline lookup yields CDR1 SGHRS and CDR2 YFSETQ. The CDR3 region is CASSPRHTSEVFTDTQYF. DNA of the CDR3: TGCGCCAGCAGCCCAAGGCACACTAGCGAGGTTTTTACAGATACGCAGTATTTT.

This clonotype was seen many times. The chain has TRBV18 and TRBJ2-5; the D call may be TRBD1 or TRBD2 (5 bases each). The CDR3 extends over 15 amino acids. Trimming took off 1 base at V and 1 base at J, with 10 bases between the two ends. From germline, CDR1 is KGHSH and CDR2 LQKENI. CDR3 nucleotides: TGTGCCAGCTCACCACGGTCGGGGACCCAAGAGACCCAGTACTTC. It translates to CASSPRSGTQETQYF.

This chain joins TRBV7-3 and TRBJ2-2, with D perhaps matching TRBD2 (6 bases). From germline, CDR1 is SGHTA and CDR2 FQGTGA. Trimming shortened V by 3 bases and J by 4 bases, and 18 bases separated the two germline ends. The CDR3 has 17 amino acids. CDR3 loop: CASSFSRGPPGTGELFF. CDR3 nucleotides: TGTGCCAGCAGCTTCTCGCGGGGCCCCCCGGGCACCGGGGAGCTGTTTTTT.

The sample holds many counts of this clonotype. The chain employs TRBV6-5 and TRBJ2-7, with D possibly TRBD2 on 6 matching bases. Germline loops: CDR1 MNHEY, CDR2 SVGAGI. Trimming took off 0 bases at V and 3 bases at J, with 15 bases between the two ends. The CDR3 is 16 residues long. Here the CDR3 DNA reads TGTGCCAGCAGTTACTCGAGTACGGGACTGGGCTACGAGCAGTACTTC. This encodes CASSYSSTGLGYEQYF.

The sample holds many counts of this clonotype. This sequence joins TRBV27 and TRBJ2-7; 7 bases are shared with TRBD1. With V trimmed by 6 bases and J by 4 bases, 15 bases remained unmatched. This CDR3 has 16 amino acids. Germline lookup yields CDR1 MNHEY and CDR2 SMNVEV (reference sequence). CDR3 in amino acids: CASSPPGRTGPYEQYF. The CDR3 nucleotides read TGTGCCAGCAGCCCCCCCGGCCGGACAGGACCGTACGAGCAGTACTTC.

Many counts were recorded for this clonotype. The rearrangement uses TRBV15 and TRBJ1-5; maybe TRBD1 (5 bases). CDR3 length: 14 residues. Trimming removed 3 bases from V and 5 bases from J, with 11 bases in between. Germline-derived CDR1 and CDR2 are LNHNV and YYDKDF (reference sequence). CDR3 sequence (DNA): TGTGCCACCAGCAGGGCCAGGGAACATCAGCCCCAGCATTTT. As protein: CATSRAREHQPQHF.

This chain links TRBV20-1 with TRBJ2-1, with D perhaps TRBD1 (5 bases). V was clipped by 5 bases and J by 0 bases, with 14 bases between them. Germline CDR1 reads DFQATT; CDR2 reads SNEGSKA (reference sequence). The CDR3 sequence is 15 residues long. CDR3 nucleotide sequence: TGCAGTGCTCTACCTACAGGAGTCTCCTACAATGAGCAGTTCTTC. Encoded protein: CSALPTGVSYNEQFF.

This clonotype was seen repeatedly, ten times or more. This CDR3 is CASSLFGQGRETQYF. In DNA form, the CDR3 reads TGTGCCAGCAGTTTATTCGGACAGGGGCGTGAGACCCAGTACTTC. The gene calls are TRBV27 and TRBJ2-5; TRBD1 agrees at 9 bases. Trimming at V came to 1 base and at J to 5 bases, leaving 5 bases not matched to a gene. Germline loops: CDR1 MNHEY, CDR2 SMNVEV (reference sequence). This CDR3 has 15 amino acids.

This chain uses TRBV13 with TRBJ1-1; TRBD1 might be the D (5 bases). V lost 3 bases to trimming and J lost 6 bases, with 20 bases between them. Germline CDR1 is PRHDT and CDR2 is FYEKMQ (reference sequence). The CDR3 sequence is 16 residues long. This chain's CDR3 is CASSFWGRPQLAEAFF. CDR3 in DNA: TGTGCCAGCAGCTTCTGGGGCCGCCCGCAATTGGCTGAAGCTTTCTTT.

The V gene is TRBV13, the J gene TRBJ1-1; 9 bases agree with TRBD1. Germline values: CDR1 PRHDT, CDR2 FYEKMQ (reference sequence). The CDR3 runs to 15 residues. With 5 bases clipped from V and 4 bases from J, the junction kept 8 bases outside the gene matches. The CDR3 here is CASSEKQGASTEAFF. The CDR3 DNA follows: TGTGCCAGCAGCGAAAAACAGGGGGCTTCCACTGAAGCTTTCTTT.

This clonotype was counted a few times. V is TRBV5-1 and J is TRBJ2-7; a possible D gene is TRBD1 (5 bases). Between the trimmed V and J ends, which lost 4 bases and 0 bases, there was a span of 11 bases. This CDR3 has 14 amino acids. Germline V gene sequence: CDR1 SGHRS, CDR2 YFSETQ. The CDR3 DNA is TGCGCCAGCAGCCCGGACACCGACTCCTACGAGCAGTACTTC. The encoded protein is CASSPDTDSYEQYF.

This clonotype occurred many times. The genes are TRBV3-1 and TRBJ2-1; perhaps TRBD2 as D (6 bases). Trimming left V 5 bases short and J 10 bases short, with 21 bases between. CDR3 size: 15 residues. Germline V gives CDR1 LGHDT, CDR2 YNNKEL (reference sequence). CDR3 residues: CASSYRDSLIREQFF. In DNA form, the CDR3 reads TGTGCCAGCAGCTACCGGGACTCCCTTATTAGGGAGCAGTTCTTC.

This clonotype was counted many times. The rearrangement links TRBV12-3 or TRBV12-4 to TRBJ1-1, with D tentatively TRBD1 (6 bases). The CDR3 is 12 residues long. V lost 2 bases, J lost 10 bases, and 11 bases lay in between. CDR3 sequence (DNA): TGTGCCAGCAGTTTAATATTAGGGGGAGCTTTCTTT. Its translation: CASSLILGGAFF.